This T cell receptor beta chain was retrieved from a study of T cells expressing NK-cell markers. The overall study: One of eight sequenced donors was HCMV-seronegative; the other seven were seropositive.

TCRdb reprocessed the 5' RACE reads and stores each CDR3 protein as one record, lacking DNA. The sample features about 460,000 distinct CDR3 sequences, with approximately 1.5% in its top ten. The CDR3 sequence is 13 residues long. In germline, CDR1 is ENHRY, CDR2 SYGVKD. Study results and limitations: HCMV specificity of the expanded NKG2C+ T cell clones was not established. One observes that, in a few donors, these clonotypes were also the leading ones within the CD3+CD56-NKG2C+ fraction.

Note on this clonotype: Its matching antigen is unknown.

The chain recombines TRBV10-3 with TRBJ2-7; TCRdb proposes TRBD1, but this gene call is untestable without DNA. The sequence was obtained from a woman in her fifties or sixties in good health. Material for sequencing was blood T cells: a sorted CD56 or NKG2C T cell subset, CD4+ or CD8+ T cells, or bulk PBMC T cells (not recorded which). This CDR3 reads CATTDRVIYEQYF.